The subject of this entry is one T cell receptor (beta chain). The target antigen is unknown. CDR3 length: 15 amino acids. The germline CDR1 and CDR2 sequences are MNHEY and SVGAGI. The data belong to a study of monozygotic twins with inflammatory bowel disease. Study conclusions and caveats: The analysis did not separate different T cell subtypes.

cDNA for TCRalpha and TCRbeta was amplified by nested PCRs of around 15 then 8 to 10 cycles. TCRdb re-called the 5' RACE reads, yielding one record per CDR3 amino acid sequence without DNA. This table holds approximately 400,000 distinct CDR3 sequences. The sequenced sample consisted of blood. The rearrangement joins TRBV6-5 to TRBJ1-1. This TCR came from a human donor with ulcerative colitis or Crohn's disease, or a healthy co-twin of an affected twin (not recorded which). CDR3 loop: CASSYGSFGDTEAFF.